What follows are 12 T cell receptor beta chains derived from one specimen sequenced in a study of vaccination and CD4 T cells after COVID-19. Researchers used the Oncomine TCR Beta short-read assay to sequence DNA from cultured CD4+ T cells. TCRdb re-called the PCR reads with MiXCR, one entry per CDR3 protein. The sample shows more than 15,000 distinct CDR3 sequences, around 40% of them seen only once. These receptors' antigens are unknown. Treatment defined: roughly ten-day PBMC culture with coronavirus spike peptide pools or control peptides (ViraFEST assay). The sequencing here drew on CD4+ T cells from blood, cultured in vitro, taken before SARS-CoV-2 vaccination. The receptors come from a human donor who received a COVID-19 vaccine.

V gene TRBV5-4 combines with J gene TRBJ2-3; a weak D match, TRBD1 (6 bases). This CDR3 comprises 17 residues. The germline CDR1 and CDR2 sequences are SGHNT and YYREEE (reference sequence). V dropped 4 bases and J dropped 3 bases, with 21 bases sitting between them. The CDR3 DNA follows: TGTGCCAGCAGCCTGGCCGTCGGGACATCGGGAACAGATACGCAGTATTTT. This translates into CASSLAVGTSGTDTQYF. Drawing the rest from reference TRBV5-4 and TRBJ2-3, the complete variable domain is ETGVTQSPTHLIKTRGQQVTLRCSSQSGHNTVSWYQQALGQGPQFIFQYYREEENGRGNFPPRFSGLQFPNYSSELNVNALELDDSALYLCASSLAVGTSGTDTQYFGPGTRLTVL.

The V and J genes are TRBV10-3 and TRBJ2-3; 7 nucleotides match TRBD2. The CDR3 runs 17 residues. Germline loops: CDR1 ENHRY, CDR2 SYGVKD. The trim removed 3 bases at V and 6 bases at J, leaving 15 bases unmatched. In nucleotides, the CDR3 is TGTGCCATCAGTGATCCCACTATGCCGGGGGGATCGGATACGCAGTATTTT. This codes for CAISDPTMPGGSDTQYF.

The chain combines TRBV20-1 with TRBJ1-2; weak D call: TRBD1 (5 bases). Trimming took 5 bases from V and 4 from J, leaving 20 bases between them. Germline V CDR1 and CDR2: DFQATT, SNEGSKA (reference sequence). CDR3 length: 15 residues. The CDR3 loop is CSAPGVMGGSYGYTF. CDR3 bases: TGCAGTGCTCCCGGGGTTATGGGGGGGAGCTATGGCTACACCTTC.

In this sample, this clonotype turned up a few times. The chain carries TRBV20-1 and TRBJ1-4, with D unresolved. Germline V CDR1 and CDR2: DFQATT, SNEGSKA (reference sequence). This CDR3 region has 13 residues. V lost 6 bases to trimming and J lost 4 bases, with 12 bases between them. DNA for the CDR3: TGCAGTGCAGCGCGGCAGGTTAATGAAAAACTGTTTTTT. Protein sequence: CSAARQVNEKLFF.

The chain joins TRBV29-1 to TRBJ1-6; 8 bases align to TRBD1. This CDR3 spans 14 amino acids. Germline V gene sequence: CDR1 SQVTM, CDR2 ANQGSEA. The V segment lost 4 bases and the J segment 7 bases; nucleotides outside the gene matches: 6. The CDR3 spells CSVGEGQGNSPLHF. The CDR3 coding sequence is TGCAGCGTTGGCGAAGGACAGGGCAATTCACCCCTCCACTTT.

This clonotype has a handful of counts. The chain employs TRBV19 and TRBJ2-2; the match to TRBD1 covers 8 bases. The CDR3 is 16 amino acids. With 1 base clipped from V and 3 bases from J, the junction kept 4 bases outside the gene matches. The V gene's germline CDR1 is LNHDA and CDR2 SQIVND (reference sequence). The CDR3 DNA is TGTGCCAGTAGTATAGGCAGGGGGCGCGACACCGGGGAGCTGTTTTTT. Translation: CASSIGRGRDTGELFF.

This clonotype was counted a single time. The chain combines TRBV10-3 with TRBJ2-7; D possibly corresponds to TRBD1 (5 bases). Trimming pared 10 bases from V and 1 base from J, leaving 17 bases between. The CDR3 has 14 amino acids. Germline V gene sequence: CDR1 ENHRY, CDR2 SYGVKD. CDR3 protein: CATHQGWDSYEQYF. CDR3 bases: TGTGCCACCCATCAGGGCTGGGATTCCTACGAGCAGTACTTC.

The chain couples TRBV20-1 to TRBJ1-6; a possible D gene is TRBD1 (5 bases). The CDR3 totals 15 residues. V lost 0 bases and J 3 bases, leaving 9 bases between the germline ends. Looked up from germline, CDR1 is DFQATT and CDR2 is SNEGSKA (reference sequence). CDR3 bases: TGCAGTGCTAGAGATGGGCAGGGCTATAATTCACCCCTCCACTTT. This gives the protein CSARDGQGYNSPLHF.

J is TRBJ1-6 and V is TRBV2, with D hard to call. Trimming removed 7 bases at V and 0 bases at J, with 7 bases between. The CDR3 is made up of 14 amino acids. Germline CDR1 is SNHLY and CDR2 is FYNNEI. The CDR3 nucleotides read TGTGCCAGCACGGGGAGCTCCTATAATTCACCCCTCCACTTT. It specifies CASTGSSYNSPLHF.

V usage is TRBV12-3 or TRBV12-4 and J usage is TRBJ2-2, with 8 bases fitting TRBD1. The CDR3 covers 15 residues. V lost 3 bases and J lost 7; bases outside the gene matches: 7. In DNA, the CDR3 is TGTGCCAGCAGTTTTGGGACAGGTGATATCGGGGAGCTGTTTTTT. This translates into CASSFGTGDIGELFF.

The chain employs TRBV6-1 and TRBJ2-3; 11 nucleotides line up with TRBD2. The germline CDR1 and CDR2 sequences are MNHNS and SASEGT. This CDR3 is 14 amino acids long. The ends lost 9 bases at V and 2 bases at J; junction bases unmatched: 4. CDR3 loop: CASGTSGLTDTQYF. DNA for the CDR3: TGTGCCAGTGGGACTAGCGGCCTCACAGATACGCAGTATTTT.

V and J are TRBV20-1 and TRBJ2-7; 11 bases map to TRBD1. Trimming cost V 6 bases and J 5 bases; bases outside gene matches: 15. This CDR3 has 16 residues. Germline V gene sequence: CDR1 DFQATT, CDR2 SNEGSKA (reference sequence). The CDR3 DNA follows: TGCAGTGCGAAATGGGGACAGGGGGGTACTTTTAACGAGCAGTACTTC. It encodes CSAKWGQGGTFNEQYF.